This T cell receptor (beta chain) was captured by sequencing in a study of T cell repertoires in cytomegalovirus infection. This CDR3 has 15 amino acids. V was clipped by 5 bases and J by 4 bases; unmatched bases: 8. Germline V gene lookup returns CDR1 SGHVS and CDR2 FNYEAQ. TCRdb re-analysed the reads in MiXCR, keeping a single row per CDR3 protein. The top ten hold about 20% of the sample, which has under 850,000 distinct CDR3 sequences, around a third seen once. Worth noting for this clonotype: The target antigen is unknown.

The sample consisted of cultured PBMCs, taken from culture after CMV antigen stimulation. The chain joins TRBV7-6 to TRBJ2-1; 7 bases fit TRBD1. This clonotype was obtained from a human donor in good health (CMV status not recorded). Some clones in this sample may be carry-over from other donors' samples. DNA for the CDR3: TGTGCCAGCAGCCCAGTAGGGGGCCAATACAATGAGCAGTTCTTC. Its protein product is CASSPVGGQYNEQFF.